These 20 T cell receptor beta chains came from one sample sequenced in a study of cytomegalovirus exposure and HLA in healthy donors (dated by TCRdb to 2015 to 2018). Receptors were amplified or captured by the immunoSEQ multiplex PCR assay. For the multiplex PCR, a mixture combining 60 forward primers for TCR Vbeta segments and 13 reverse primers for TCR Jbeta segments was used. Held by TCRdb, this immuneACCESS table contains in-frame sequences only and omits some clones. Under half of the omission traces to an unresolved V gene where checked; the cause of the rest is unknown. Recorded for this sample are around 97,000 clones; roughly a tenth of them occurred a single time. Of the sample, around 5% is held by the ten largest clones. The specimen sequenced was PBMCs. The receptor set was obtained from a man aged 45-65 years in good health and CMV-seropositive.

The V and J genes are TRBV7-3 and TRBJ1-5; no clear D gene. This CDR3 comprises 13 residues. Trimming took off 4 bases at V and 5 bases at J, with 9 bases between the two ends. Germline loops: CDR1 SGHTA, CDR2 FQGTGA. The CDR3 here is CASSSRPDQPQHF. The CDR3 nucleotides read TGTGCCAGCAGCTCTAGGCCAGATCAGCCCCAGCATTTT. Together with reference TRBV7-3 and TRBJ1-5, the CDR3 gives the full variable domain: GAGVSQTPSNKVTEKGKYVELRCDPISGHTALYWYRQSLGQGPEFLIYFQGTGAADDSGLPNDRFFAVRPEGSVSTLKIQRTERGDSAVYLCASSSRPDQPQHFGDGTRLSIL.

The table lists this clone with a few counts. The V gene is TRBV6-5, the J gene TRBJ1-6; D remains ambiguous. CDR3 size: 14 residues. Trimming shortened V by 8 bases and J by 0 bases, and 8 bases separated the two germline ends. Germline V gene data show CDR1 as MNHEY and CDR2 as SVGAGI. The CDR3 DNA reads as TGTGCCAGCCGTCCGAGCTCCTATAATTCACCCCTCCACTTT. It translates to CASRPSSYNSPLHF.

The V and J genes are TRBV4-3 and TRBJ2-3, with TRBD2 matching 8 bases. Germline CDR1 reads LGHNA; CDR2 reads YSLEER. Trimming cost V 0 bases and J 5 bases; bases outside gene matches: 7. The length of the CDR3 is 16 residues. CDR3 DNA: TGCGCCAGCAGCCAAGATCGAGCGGGAGAAGGAGATACGCAGTATTTT. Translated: CASSQDRAGEGDTQYF.

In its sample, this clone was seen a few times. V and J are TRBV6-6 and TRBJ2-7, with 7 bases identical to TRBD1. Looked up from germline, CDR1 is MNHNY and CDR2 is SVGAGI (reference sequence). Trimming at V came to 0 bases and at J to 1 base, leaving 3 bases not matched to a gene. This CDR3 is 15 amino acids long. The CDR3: CASSYSGGRSYEQYF. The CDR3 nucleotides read TGTGCCAGCAGTTACTCAGGGGGCCGGTCCTACGAGCAGTACTTC.

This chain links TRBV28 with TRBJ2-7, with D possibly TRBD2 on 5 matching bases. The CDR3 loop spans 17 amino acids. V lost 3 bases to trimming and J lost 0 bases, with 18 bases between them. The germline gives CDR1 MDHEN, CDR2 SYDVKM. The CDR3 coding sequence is TGTGCCAGCAGTTTCGACCTCAGCGGAGTTAGCTCCTACGAGCAGTACTTC. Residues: CASSFDLSGVSSYEQYF.

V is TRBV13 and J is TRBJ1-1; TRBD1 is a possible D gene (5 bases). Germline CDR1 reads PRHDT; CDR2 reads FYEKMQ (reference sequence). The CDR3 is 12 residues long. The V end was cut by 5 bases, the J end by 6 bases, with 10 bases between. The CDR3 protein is CASSAGEAEAFF. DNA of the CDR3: TGTGCCAGCAGCGCGGGGGAAGCTGAAGCTTTCTTT.

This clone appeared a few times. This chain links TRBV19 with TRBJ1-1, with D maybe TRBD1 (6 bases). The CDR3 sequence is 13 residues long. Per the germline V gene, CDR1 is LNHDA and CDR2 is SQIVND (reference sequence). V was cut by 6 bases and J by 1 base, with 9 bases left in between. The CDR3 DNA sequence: TGTGCCAGTAGGAAAGGGGGGAACACTGAAGCTTTCTTT. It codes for CASRKGGNTEAFF.

The CDR3 loop reads CASSPSGRETQYF. DNA of the CDR3: TGTGCCAGCTCCCCCAGCGGGAGAGAGACCCAGTACTTC. This chain connects TRBV18 to TRBJ2-5; 8 bases match TRBD2. The germline V gene encodes CDR1 KGHSH and CDR2 LQKENI. The CDR3 extends over 13 amino acids. Losses at the gene ends were 6 bases for V and 4 bases for J; bases not matched to a gene: 4.

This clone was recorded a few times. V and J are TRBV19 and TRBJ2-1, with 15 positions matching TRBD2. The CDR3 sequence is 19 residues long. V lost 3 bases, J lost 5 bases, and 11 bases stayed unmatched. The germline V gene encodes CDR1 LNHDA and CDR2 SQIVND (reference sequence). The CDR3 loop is CASSISRTSGRASDNEQFF. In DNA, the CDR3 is TGTGCCAGTAGTATTAGCAGGACTAGCGGGAGGGCCTCAGACAATGAGCAGTTCTTC. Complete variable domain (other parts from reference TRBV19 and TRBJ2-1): DGGITQSPKYLFRKEGQNVTLSCEQNLNHDAMYWYRQDPGQGLRLIYYSQIVNDFQKGDIAEGYSVSREKKESFPLTVTSAQKNPTAFYLCASSISRTSGRASDNEQFFGPGTRLTVL.

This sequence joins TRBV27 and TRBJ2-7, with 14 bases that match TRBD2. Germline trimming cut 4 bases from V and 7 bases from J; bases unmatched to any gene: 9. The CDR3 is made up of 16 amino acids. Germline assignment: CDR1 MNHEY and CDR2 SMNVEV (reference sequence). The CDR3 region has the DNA TGTGCCAGCAGTTCGGGGACTAGCGGGAGCGGAGGAGAGCAGTACTTC. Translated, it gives CASSSGTSGSGGEQYF.

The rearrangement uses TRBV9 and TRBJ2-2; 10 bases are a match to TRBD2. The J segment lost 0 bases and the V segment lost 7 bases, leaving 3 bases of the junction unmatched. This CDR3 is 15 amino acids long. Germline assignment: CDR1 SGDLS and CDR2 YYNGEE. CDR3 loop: CASRSGRANTGELFF. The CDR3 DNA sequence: TGTGCCAGCCGAAGCGGGAGGGCGAACACCGGGGAGCTGTTTTTT.

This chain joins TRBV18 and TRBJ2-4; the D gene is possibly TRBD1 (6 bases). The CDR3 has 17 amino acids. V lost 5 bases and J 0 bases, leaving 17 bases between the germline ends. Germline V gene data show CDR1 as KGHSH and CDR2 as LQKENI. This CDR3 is CASSSGTPDLAKNIQYF. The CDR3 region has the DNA TGTGCCAGCTCATCCGGGACACCGGACCTAGCCAAAAACATTCAGTACTTC.

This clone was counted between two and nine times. Written as DNA, the CDR3 is TGTGCCGCCGGGACAGGGGCAAATAGCAATCAGCCCCAGCATTTT. This sequence encodes CAAGTGANSNQPQHF. The V and J genes are TRBV15 and TRBJ1-5; TRBD1 aligns across 10 bases. CDR1 is LNHNV, CDR2 YYDKDF, per germline (reference sequence). J was trimmed by 0 bases and V by 11 bases; bases with no gene match: 7. The CDR3 consists of 15 residues.

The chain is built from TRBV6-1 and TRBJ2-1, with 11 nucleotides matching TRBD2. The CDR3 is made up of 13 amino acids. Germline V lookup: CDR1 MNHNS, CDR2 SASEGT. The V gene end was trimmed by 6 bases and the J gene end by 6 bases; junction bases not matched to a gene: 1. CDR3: CASRLAGVNEQFF. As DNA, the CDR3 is TGTGCCAGCAGACTAGCGGGAGTCAATGAGCAGTTCTTC.

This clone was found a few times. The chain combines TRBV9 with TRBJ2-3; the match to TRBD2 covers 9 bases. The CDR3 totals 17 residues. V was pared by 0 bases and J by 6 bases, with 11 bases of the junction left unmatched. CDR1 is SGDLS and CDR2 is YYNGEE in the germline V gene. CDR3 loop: CASSVDVDSGSWDTQYF. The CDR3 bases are TGTGCCAGCAGCGTAGATGTTGATAGCGGGAGTTGGGATACGCAGTATTTT. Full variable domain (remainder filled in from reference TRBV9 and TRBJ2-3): DSGVTQTPKHLITATGQRVTLRCSPRSGDLSVYWYQQSLDQGLQFLIQYYNGEERAKGNILERFSAQQFPDLHSELNLSSLELGDSALYFCASSVDVDSGSWDTQYFGPGTRLTVL.

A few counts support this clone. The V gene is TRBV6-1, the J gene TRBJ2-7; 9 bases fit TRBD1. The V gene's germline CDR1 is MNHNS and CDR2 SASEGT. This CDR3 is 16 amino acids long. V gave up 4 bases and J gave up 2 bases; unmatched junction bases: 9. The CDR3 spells CASSGRPGTGTYEQYF. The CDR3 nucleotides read TGTGCCAGCAGTGGGCGCCCCGGGACAGGGACCTACGAGCAGTACTTC.

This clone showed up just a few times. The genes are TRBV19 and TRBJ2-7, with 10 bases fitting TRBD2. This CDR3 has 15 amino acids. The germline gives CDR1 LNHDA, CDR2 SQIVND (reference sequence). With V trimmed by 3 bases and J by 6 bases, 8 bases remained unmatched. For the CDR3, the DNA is TGTGCCAGTAGTATCGGATCTAGCGGGAGTCGCGAGCAGTACTTC. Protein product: CASSIGSSGSREQYF.

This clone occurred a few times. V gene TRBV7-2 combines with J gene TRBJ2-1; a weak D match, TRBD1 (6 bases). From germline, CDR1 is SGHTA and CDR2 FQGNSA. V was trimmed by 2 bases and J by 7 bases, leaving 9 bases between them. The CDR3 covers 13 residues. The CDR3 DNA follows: TGTGCCAGCAGCTTACCTCAGGGGAATGAGCAGTTCTTC. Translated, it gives CASSLPQGNEQFF.

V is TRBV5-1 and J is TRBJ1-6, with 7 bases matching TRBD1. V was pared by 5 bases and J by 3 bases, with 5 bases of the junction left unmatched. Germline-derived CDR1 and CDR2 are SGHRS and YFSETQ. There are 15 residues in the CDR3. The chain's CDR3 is CASRHGTDYNSPLHF. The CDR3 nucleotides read TGCGCCAGCAGACACGGGACAGACTATAATTCACCCCTCCACTTT.

The CDR3 bases are TGCGCCAGCAGCTCTGTTGGGACACCGGGGGGCACTGAAGCTTTCTTT. This gives the protein CASSSVGTPGGTEAFF. The rearrangement uses TRBV5-1 and TRBJ1-1, with D perhaps matching TRBD1 (6 bases). Trimming left V 3 bases short and J 4 bases short, with 19 bases between. Germline V CDR1 and CDR2: SGHRS, YFSETQ. The CDR3 has 16 residues.